One sample yielded the 10 T cell receptor beta chains listed below, sequenced in a study of OX40 agonist ivuxolimab in advanced cancers. Libraries were prepared by immunoSEQ multiplex PCR; TCRdb keeps only in-frame clonotypes and omits some of them. The sample has approximately 92,000 clones; approximately 93% are singletons. The source material was CD4+ or CD8+ T cells sorted from blood, sampled in a trial of the OX40 agonist ivuxolimab. Receptors originate from an adult with an advanced solid tumor such as melanoma, head and neck, liver or kidney cancer.

This chain uses TRBV7-9 with TRBJ2-7; D not resolved. From germline, CDR1 is SEHNR and CDR2 FQNEAQ (reference sequence). The CDR3 runs 15 residues. V shed 1 base and J shed 2 bases, with 12 bases lying between them. CDR3 in DNA: TGTGCCAGCAGCTTAGTGTGGGGTCCCGCCTACGAGCAGTACTTC. It specifies CASSLVWGPAYEQYF.

This clone occurred once. The V and J genes are TRBV18 and TRBJ1-2, with D perhaps matching TRBD1 (6 bases). Trimming took 5 bases from V and 3 from J, leaving 13 bases between them. Per germline, CDR1 KGHSH and CDR2 LQKENI. The CDR3 is 14 amino acids. The chain's CDR3 is CASSASGDDYGYTF. The CDR3 DNA reads TGTGCCAGCTCAGCGTCAGGGGATGACTATGGCTACACCTTC.

This chain connects TRBV18 to TRBJ1-1; tentatively, D is TRBD1 (5 bases). V was pared by 1 base and J by 1 base, with 10 bases between. Per germline, CDR1 KGHSH and CDR2 LQKENI. The CDR3 has 15 residues. CDR3 protein: CASSPLQGKNTEAFF. CDR3 DNA: TGTGCCAGCTCACCACTCCAGGGTAAGAACACTGAAGCTTTCTTT.

The chain links TRBV7-2 to TRBJ2-5, with 7 bases fitting TRBD2. V was pared by 5 bases and J by 5 bases, with 14 bases of the junction left unmatched. The V gene's germline CDR1 is SGHTA and CDR2 FQGNSA. The CDR3 sequence is 16 residues long. CDR3 residues: CASSHPTSRRRETQYF. The CDR3 DNA reads TGTGCCAGCAGCCACCCGACTAGCCGCCGACGGGAGACCCAGTACTTC. The variable domain in full, with the rest retrieved from reference TRBV7-2 and TRBJ2-5, is GAGVSQSPSNKVTEKGKDVELRCDPISGHTALYWYRQSLGQGLEFLIYFQGNSAPDKSGLPSDRFSAERTGGSVSTLTIQRTQQEDSAVYLCASSHPTSRRRETQYFGPGTRLLVL.

This clone was counted a single time. The chain combines TRBV6-5 with TRBJ1-6; D is possibly TRBD1 (5 bases). Germline loops: CDR1 MNHEY, CDR2 SVGAGI. The CDR3 is made up of 16 amino acids. V lost 4 bases, J lost 9 bases, and 19 bases lay in between. CDR3 DNA sequence: TGTGCCAGCAGTTTGAACCGGGACTTGCGGGGTTCACCCCTCCACTTT. This gives the protein CASSLNRDLRGSPLHF.

The chain uses TRBV9 and TRBJ2-7; D might be TRBD2 (6 bases). Germline assignment: CDR1 SGDLS and CDR2 YYNGEE. The CDR3 contains 15 residues. V lost 4 bases and J lost 0, with 14 bases in between. The CDR3 DNA sequence: TGTGCCAGCAGCCCATATAGCGGCAGCTCCTACGAGCAGTACTTC. Encoded protein: CASSPYSGSSYEQYF.

The chain joins TRBV11-2 to TRBJ2-1; D could derive from TRBD1 or TRBD2 (5 bases each). V was trimmed by 6 bases and J by 9 bases, leaving 12 bases between them. CDR1 SGHAT and CDR2 FQNNGV come from the germline V gene. The CDR3 length is 12 residues. CDR3 sequence (DNA): TGTGCCAGCAGGGGGACGGGAAGTGAGCAGTTCTTC. It yields the protein CASRGTGSEQFF.

This chain links TRBV25-1 with TRBJ2-1; 9 nucleotides agree with TRBD2. The germline V gene encodes CDR1 MGHDK and CDR2 SYGVNS. The CDR3 spans 17 residues. Losses at the gene ends were 1 base for V and 4 bases for J; bases not matched to a gene: 8. The CDR3 protein is CASSELKASGIYNEQFF. CDR3 nucleotide sequence: TGTGCCAGCAGTGAATTGAAAGCTAGCGGGATTTACAATGAGCAGTTCTTC. The full variable domain, its missing parts supplied by reference TRBV25-1 and TRBJ2-1, is EADIYQTPRYLVIGTGKKITLECSQTMGHDKMYWYQQDPGMELHLIHYSYGVNSTEKGDLSSESTVSRIRTEHFPLTLESARPSHTSQYLCASSELKASGIYNEQFFGPGTRLTVL.

In its sample, this clone was seen once. In the same sample, other DNA sequences code for this CDR3. V and J are TRBV2 and TRBJ2-7; D is perhaps TRBD1 (5 bases). The CDR3 is made up of 12 amino acids. Germline V lookup: CDR1 SNHLY, CDR2 FYNNEI. Trimming took off 5 bases at V and 11 bases at J, with 16 bases between the two ends. CDR3 sequence (DNA): TGTGCCAGCAGTACAACAGGACCCCGGGAGTACTTC. Its translation is CASSTTGPREYF.

The chain is built from TRBV4-1 and TRBJ1-2, with unresolved D. The ends were cut back, 0 bases at V and 8 bases at J, with 10 bases in the middle. Germline V gives CDR1 MGHRA, CDR2 YSYEKL. CDR3 length equals 13 residues. The chain's CDR3 is CASSQDGSRGYTF. The CDR3 nucleotides read TGCGCCAGCAGCCAAGACGGCTCCCGGGGCTACACCTTC.